This TCR beta chain was captured by sequencing in a study of cytomegalovirus exposure and HLA in healthy donors. Broader study findings: HLA alleles showed associations with fewer than 20,000 TCR beta sequences in a later analysis, at a 0.05 false discovery rate.

V lost 4 bases, J lost 8 bases, and 18 bases lay in between. The CDR3 length is 15 residues. Germline V gene sequence: CDR1 LGHNA, CDR2 YSLEER. Remarks on this clone: The antigen is undetermined.

The study ran its PCR with 60 Vbeta and 13 Jbeta primers. TCRdb's table, derived via immunoSEQ multiplex PCR, lists solely in-frame clones and lacks some. The sample lists 100,000 to 120,000 clones, around 72% seen once, with over 2% in the top ten. The source is a man younger than 45 in good health and CMV-seronegative. The sequenced sample consisted of PBMCs. The genes are TRBV4-3 and TRBJ2-1, with D maybe TRBD2 (5 bases). The CDR3 DNA reads as TGCGCCAGCAGCCGCCAGACGGGGTACGGCGATGAGCAGTTCTTC. Translated, it gives CASSRQTGYGDEQFF.